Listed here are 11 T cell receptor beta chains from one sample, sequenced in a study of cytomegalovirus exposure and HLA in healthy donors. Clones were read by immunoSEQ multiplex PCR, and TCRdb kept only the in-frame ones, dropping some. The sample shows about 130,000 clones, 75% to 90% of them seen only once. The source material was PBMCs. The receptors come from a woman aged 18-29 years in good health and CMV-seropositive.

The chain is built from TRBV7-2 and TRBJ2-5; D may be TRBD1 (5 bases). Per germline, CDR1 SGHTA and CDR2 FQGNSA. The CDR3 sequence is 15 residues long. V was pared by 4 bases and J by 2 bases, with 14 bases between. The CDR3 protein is CASSYRQSKQETQYF. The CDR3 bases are TGTGCCAGCAGCTACCGACAGTCTAAGCAAGAGACCCAGTACTTC.

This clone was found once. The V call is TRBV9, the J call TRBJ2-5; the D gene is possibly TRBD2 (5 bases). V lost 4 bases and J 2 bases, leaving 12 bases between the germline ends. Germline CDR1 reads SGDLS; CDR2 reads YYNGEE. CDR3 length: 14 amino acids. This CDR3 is CASSSGLIQETQYF. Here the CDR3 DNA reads TGTGCCAGCAGCTCCGGACTCATACAAGAGACCCAGTACTTC.

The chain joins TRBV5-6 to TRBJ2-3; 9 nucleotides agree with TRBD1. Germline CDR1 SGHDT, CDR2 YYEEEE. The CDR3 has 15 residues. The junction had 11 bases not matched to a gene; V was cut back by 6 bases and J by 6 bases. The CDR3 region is CASTPRRTGEDTQYF. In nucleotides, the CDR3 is TGTGCCAGCACCCCCCGCCGGACAGGGGAGGATACGCAGTATTTT.

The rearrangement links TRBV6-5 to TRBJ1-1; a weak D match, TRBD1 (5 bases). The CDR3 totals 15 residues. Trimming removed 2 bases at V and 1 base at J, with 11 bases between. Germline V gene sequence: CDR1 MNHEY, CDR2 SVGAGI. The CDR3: CASSYQSDRNTEAFF. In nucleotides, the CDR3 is TGTGCCAGCAGTTACCAATCTGACAGGAACACTGAAGCTTTCTTT.

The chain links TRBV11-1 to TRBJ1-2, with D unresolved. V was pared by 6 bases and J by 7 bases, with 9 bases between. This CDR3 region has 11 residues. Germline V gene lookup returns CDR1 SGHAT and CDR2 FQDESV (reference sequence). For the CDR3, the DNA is TGTGCCAGCAGGGGTGGCGGTGGCTACACCTTC. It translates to CASRGGGGYTF.

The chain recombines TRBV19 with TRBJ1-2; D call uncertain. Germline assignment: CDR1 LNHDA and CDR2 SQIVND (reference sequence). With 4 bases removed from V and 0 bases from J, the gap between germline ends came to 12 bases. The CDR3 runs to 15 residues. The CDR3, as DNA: TGTGCCAGTAGTAATTTGGCCTTGACTAACTATGGCTACACCTTC. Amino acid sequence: CASSNLALTNYGYTF.

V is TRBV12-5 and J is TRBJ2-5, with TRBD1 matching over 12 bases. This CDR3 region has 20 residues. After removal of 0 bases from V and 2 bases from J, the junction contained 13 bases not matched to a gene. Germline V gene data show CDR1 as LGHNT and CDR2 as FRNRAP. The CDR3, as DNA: TGTGCTAGTGGTTTGGTACCGGGGACAGGGGGCCGTATTACGCAAGAGACCCAGTACTTC. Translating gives CASGLVPGTGGRITQETQYF. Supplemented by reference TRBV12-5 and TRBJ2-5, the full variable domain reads DARVTQTPRHKVTEMGQEVTMRCQPILGHNTVFWYRQTMMQGLELLAYFRNRAPLDDSGMPKDRFSAEMPDATLATLKIQPSEPRDSAVYFCASGLVPGTGGRITQETQYFGPGTRLLVL.

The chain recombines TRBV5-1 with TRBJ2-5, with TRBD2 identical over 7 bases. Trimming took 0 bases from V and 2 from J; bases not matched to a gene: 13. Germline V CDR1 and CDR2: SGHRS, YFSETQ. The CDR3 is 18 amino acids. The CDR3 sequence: CASSLANLERGVQETQYF. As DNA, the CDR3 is TGCGCCAGCAGCTTGGCCAACCTGGAACGGGGGGTTCAAGAGACCCAGTACTTC.

For the CDR3, the DNA is TGTGCCAGCAGCGAAACGGGACTAGCCTCCTACGAGCAGTACTTC. Its protein product is CASSETGLASYEQYF. The rearrangement joins TRBV9 to TRBJ2-7, with 9 bases lining up with TRBD2. Germline V gene lookup returns CDR1 SGDLS and CDR2 YYNGEE. The junction had 4 bases not matched to a gene; V was cut back by 3 bases and J by 0 bases. The CDR3 has 15 residues.

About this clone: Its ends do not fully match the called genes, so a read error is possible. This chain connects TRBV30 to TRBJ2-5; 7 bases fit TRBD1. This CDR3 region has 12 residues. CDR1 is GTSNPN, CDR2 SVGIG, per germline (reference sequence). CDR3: CASTGPQETQHF. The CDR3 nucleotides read TGTGCCTCGACAGGGCCCCAAGAGACCCAGCACTTC.

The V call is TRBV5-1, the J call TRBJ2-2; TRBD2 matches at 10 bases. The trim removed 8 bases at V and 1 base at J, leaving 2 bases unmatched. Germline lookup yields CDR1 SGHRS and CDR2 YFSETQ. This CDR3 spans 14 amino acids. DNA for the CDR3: TGCGCCAGTCGACTAGCGGGGAACACCGGGGAGCTGTTTTTT. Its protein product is CASRLAGNTGELFF. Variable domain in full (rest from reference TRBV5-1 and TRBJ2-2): KAGVTQTPRYLIKTRGQQVTLSCSPISGHRSVSWYQQTPGQGLQFLFEYFSETQRNKGNFPGRFSGRQFSNSRSEMNVSTLELGDSALYLCASRLAGNTGELFFGEGSRLTVL.